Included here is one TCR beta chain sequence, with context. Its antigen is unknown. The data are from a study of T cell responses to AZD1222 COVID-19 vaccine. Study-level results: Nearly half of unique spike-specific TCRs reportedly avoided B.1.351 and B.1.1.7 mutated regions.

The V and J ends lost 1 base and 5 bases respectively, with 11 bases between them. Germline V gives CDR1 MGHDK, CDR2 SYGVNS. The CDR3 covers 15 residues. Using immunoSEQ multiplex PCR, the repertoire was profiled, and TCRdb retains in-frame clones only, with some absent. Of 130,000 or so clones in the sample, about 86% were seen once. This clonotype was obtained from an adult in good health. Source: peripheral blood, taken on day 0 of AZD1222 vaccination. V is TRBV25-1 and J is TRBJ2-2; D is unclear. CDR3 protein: CASSESLAPTGELFF. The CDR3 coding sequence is TGTGCCAGCAGTGAATCGTTGGCGCCGACCGGGGAGCTGTTTTTT.